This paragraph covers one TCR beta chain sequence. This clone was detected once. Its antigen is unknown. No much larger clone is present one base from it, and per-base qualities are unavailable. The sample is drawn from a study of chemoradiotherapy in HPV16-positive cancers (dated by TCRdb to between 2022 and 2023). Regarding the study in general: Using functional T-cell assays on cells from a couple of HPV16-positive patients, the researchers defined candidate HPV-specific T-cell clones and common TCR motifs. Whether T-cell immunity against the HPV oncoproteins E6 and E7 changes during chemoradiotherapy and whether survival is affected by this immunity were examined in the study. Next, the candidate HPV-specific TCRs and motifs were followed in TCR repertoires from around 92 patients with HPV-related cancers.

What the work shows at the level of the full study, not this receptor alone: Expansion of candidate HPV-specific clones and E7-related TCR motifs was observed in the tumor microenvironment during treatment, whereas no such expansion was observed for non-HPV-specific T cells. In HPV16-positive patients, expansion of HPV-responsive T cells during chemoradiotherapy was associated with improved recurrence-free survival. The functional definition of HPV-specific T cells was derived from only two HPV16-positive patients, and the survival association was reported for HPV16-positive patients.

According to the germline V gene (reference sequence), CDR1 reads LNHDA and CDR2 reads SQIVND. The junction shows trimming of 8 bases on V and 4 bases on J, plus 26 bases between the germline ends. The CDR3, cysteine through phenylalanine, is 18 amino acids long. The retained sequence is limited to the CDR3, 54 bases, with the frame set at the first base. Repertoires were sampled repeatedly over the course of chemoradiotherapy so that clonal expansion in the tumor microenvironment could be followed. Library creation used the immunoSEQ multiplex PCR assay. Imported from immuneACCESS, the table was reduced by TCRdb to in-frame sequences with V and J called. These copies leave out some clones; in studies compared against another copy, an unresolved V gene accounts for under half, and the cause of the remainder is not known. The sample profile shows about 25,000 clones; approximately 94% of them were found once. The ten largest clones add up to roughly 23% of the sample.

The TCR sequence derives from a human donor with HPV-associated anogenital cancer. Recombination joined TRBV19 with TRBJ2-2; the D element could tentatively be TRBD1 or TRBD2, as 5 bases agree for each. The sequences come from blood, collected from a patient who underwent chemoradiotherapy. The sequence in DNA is TGTGCCAGTGGGGCCTATCGGGGCAGGATAGAGAGCACCGGGGAGCTGTTTTTT. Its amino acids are CASGAYRGRIESTGELFF.